The clone carrying this TCR beta chain was detected only once. The time point is: blood 2 weeks post-SBRT. The treatment here: 15 Gy SBRT to primary tumor, nephrectomy 4 weeks later. Serial blood draws occurred at baseline and 2 and 4 weeks post-SBRT. Clear cell pathology was present in this patient's renal cell carcinoma. This sample is drawn from a study of radiation and T cells in renal cell carcinoma. Study-level information: Nephrectomy followed 15 Gy stereotactic body radiation by 4 weeks.

Per the germline V gene, CDR1 is SNHLY and CDR2 is FYNNEI. The V and J ends lost 6 bases and 0 bases respectively, with 12 bases between them. The CDR3 totals 15 residues. Measured with immunoSEQ multiplex PCR; TCRdb has only the in-frame clones, and not every one. Of 160,000 or so clones detected, over 80% appear once; the ten largest clones hold about an eighth. This clonotype originated in a woman between 50 and 59 years old with renal cell carcinoma. J is TRBJ2-1 and V is TRBV2, with no clear D. Sample: blood, taken from a patient whose treatment included radiotherapy and nephrectomy. CDR3 sequence reads: CASSHGRSSYNEQFF. The CDR3 nucleotides are TGTGCCAGCAGCCACGGGCGCAGCTCCTACAATGAGCAGTTCTTC. The complete variable domain, with remaining parts taken from reference TRBV2 and TRBJ2-1, reads EPEVTQTPSHQVTQMGQEVILRCVPISNHLYFYWYRQILGQKVEFLVSFYNNEISEKSEIFDDQFSVERPDGSNFTLKIRSTKLEDSAMYFCASSHGRSSYNEQFFGPGTRLTVL.